This T cell receptor (beta chain) was sequenced in a study of blood T cell repertoires in COVID-19. Study at large: T cells, B-cell-depleted T cells, or PBMCs provided the cDNA or gDNA that served as material.

The Seattle patients, enrolled during active infection, were followed longitudinally. The ends were cut back, 5 bases at V and 1 base at J, with 16 bases in the middle. The CDR3 length is 16 residues. Germline V gene lookup returns CDR1 MDHEN and CDR2 SYDVKM. Here immunoSEQ multiplex PCR was the method, and the copy in TCRdb shows in-frame clones only, minus some. The sample includes about 150,000 clones, roughly 84% of them seen just once. Source material: peripheral blood. The origin of this receptor is a man in his 60s with COVID-19, enrolled during active disease. The chain employs TRBV28 and TRBJ2-3; D perhaps matches TRBD1 (6 bases). This CDR3 reads CASSDMGRGGTDTQYF. The CDR3 coding sequence is TGTGCCAGCAGTGATATGGGCAGGGGAGGCACAGATACGCAGTATTTT.